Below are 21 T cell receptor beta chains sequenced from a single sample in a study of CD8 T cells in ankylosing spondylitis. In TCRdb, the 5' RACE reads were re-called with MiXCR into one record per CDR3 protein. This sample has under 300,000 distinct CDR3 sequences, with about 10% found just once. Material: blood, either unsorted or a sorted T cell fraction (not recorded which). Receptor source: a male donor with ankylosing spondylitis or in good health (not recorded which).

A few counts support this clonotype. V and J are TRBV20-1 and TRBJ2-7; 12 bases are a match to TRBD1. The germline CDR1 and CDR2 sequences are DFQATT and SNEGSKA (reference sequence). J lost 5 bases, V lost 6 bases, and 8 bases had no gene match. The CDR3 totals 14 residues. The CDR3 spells CSAQPGQGANEQYF. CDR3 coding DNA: TGCAGTGCCCAGCCGGGACAGGGGGCCAACGAGCAGTACTTC.

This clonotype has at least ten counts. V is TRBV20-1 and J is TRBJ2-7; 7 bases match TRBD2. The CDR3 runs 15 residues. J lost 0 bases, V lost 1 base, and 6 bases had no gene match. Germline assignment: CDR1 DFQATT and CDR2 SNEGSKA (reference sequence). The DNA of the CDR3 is TGCAGTGCTAGAGCCTCTAGCGGCCTCTCCTACGAGCAGTACTTC. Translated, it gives CSARASSGLSYEQYF.

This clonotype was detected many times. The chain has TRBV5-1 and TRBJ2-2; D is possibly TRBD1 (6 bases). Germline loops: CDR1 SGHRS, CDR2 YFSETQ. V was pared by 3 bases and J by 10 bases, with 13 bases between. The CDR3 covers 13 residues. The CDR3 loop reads CASSSYTGQELFF. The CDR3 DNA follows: TGCGCCAGCAGCTCGTATACAGGGCAGGAGCTGTTTTTT.

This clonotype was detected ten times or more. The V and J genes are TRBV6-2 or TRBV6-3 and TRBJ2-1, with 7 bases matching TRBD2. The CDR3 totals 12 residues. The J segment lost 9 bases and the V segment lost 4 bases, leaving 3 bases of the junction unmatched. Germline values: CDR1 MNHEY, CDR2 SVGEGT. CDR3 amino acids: CASSLTSREQFF. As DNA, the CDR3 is TGTGCCAGCAGTTTGACTAGCCGTGAGCAGTTCTTC.

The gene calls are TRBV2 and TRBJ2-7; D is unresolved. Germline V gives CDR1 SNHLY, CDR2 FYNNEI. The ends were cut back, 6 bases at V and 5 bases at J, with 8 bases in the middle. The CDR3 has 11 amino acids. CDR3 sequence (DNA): TGTGCCAGCAGGGAGACCCACGAGCAGTACTTC. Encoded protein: CASRETHEQYF.

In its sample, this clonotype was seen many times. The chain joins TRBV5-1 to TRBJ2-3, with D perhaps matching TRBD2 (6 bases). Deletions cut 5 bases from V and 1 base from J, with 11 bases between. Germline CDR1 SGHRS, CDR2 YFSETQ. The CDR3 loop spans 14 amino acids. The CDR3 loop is CASSIGGGTDTQYF. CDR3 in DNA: TGCGCCAGCAGTATCGGCGGGGGCACAGATACGCAGTATTTT.

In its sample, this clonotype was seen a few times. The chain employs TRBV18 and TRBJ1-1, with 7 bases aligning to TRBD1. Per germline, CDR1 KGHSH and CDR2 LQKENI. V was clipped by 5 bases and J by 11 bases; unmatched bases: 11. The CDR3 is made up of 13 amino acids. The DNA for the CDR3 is TGTGCCAGCTCATCAACACAGGGGAGAGAGGCTTTCTTT. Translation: CASSSTQGREAFF.

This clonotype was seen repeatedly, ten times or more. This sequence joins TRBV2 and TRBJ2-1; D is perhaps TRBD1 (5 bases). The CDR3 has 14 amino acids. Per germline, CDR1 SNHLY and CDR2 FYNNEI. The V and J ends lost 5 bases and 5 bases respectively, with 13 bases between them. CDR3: CASSPMGPNNEQFF. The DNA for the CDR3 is TGTGCCAGCAGTCCGATGGGGCCTAACAATGAGCAGTTCTTC.

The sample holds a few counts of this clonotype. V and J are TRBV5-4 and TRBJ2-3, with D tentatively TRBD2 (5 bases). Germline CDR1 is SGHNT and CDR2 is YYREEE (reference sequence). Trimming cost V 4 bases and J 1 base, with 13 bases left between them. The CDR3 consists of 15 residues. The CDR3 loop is CASSRPGLGTDTQYF. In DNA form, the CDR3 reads TGTGCCAGCAGCCGACCTGGACTGGGCACAGATACGCAGTATTTT. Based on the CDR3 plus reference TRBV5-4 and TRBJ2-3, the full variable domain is ETGVTQSPTHLIKTRGQQVTLRCSSQSGHNTVSWYQQALGQGPQFIFQYYREEENGRGNFPPRFSGLQFPNYSSELNVNALELDDSALYLCASSRPGLGTDTQYFGPGTRLTVL.

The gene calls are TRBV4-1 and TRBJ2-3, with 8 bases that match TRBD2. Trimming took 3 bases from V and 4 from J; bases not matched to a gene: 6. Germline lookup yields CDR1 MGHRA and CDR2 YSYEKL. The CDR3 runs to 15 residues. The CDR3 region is CASSQIAGQADTQYF. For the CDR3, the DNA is TGCGCCAGCAGCCAGATAGCGGGACAAGCAGATACGCAGTATTTT.

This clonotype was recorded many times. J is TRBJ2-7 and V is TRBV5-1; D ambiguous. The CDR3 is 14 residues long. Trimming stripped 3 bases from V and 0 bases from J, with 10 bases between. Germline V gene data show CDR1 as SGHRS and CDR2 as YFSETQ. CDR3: CASSWGTASYEQYF. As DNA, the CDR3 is TGCGCCAGCAGCTGGGGAACAGCCTCCTACGAGCAGTACTTC.

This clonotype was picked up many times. This CDR3 is CATSRDGIRAGYTF. As DNA, the CDR3 is TGTGCCACCAGCAGAGATGGTATTCGGGCCGGCTACACCTTC. J is TRBJ1-2 and V is TRBV15, with no clear D. Per germline, CDR1 LNHNV and CDR2 YYDKDF (reference sequence). CDR3 length equals 14 residues. V was pared by 0 bases and J by 8 bases, with 13 bases between.

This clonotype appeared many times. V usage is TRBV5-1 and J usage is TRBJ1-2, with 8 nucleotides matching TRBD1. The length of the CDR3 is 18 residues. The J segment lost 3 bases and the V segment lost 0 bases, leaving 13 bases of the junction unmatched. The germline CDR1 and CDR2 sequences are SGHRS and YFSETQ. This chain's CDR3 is CASSLAGTGRRSDYGYTF. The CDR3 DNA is TGCGCCAGCAGCTTGGCTGGGACAGGCCGGCGGTCGGACTATGGCTACACCTTC. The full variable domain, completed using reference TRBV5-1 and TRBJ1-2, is KAGVTQTPRYLIKTRGQQVTLSCSPISGHRSVSWYQQTPGQGLQFLFEYFSETQRNKGNFPGRFSGRQFSNSRSEMNVSTLELGDSALYLCASSLAGTGRRSDYGYTFGSGTRLTVV.

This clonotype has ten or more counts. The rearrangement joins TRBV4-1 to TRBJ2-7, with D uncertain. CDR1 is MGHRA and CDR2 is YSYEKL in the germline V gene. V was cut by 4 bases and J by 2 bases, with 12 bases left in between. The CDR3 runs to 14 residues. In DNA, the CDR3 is TGCGCCAGCAGCCGGATCGACGGTACCTACGAGCAGTACTTC. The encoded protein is CASSRIDGTYEQYF.

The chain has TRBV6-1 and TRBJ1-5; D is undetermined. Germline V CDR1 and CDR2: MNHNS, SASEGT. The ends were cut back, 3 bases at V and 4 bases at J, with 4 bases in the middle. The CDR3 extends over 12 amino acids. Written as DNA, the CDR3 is TGTGCCAGCAGTGATCCTAATCAGCCCCAGCATTTT. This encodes CASSDPNQPQHF.

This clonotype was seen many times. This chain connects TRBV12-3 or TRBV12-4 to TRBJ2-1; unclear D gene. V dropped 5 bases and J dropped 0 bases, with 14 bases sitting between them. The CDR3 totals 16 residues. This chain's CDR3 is CASSPYSHSSYNEQFF. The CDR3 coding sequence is TGTGCCAGCAGTCCCTATAGCCATAGCTCCTACAATGAGCAGTTCTTC.

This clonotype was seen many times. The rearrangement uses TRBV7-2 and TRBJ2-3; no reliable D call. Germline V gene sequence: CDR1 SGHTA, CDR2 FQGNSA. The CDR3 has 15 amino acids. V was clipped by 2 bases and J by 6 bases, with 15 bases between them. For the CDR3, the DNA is TGTGCCAGCAGCTTACAATCCGGACCCTCGGATACGCAGTATTTT. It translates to CASSLQSGPSDTQYF.

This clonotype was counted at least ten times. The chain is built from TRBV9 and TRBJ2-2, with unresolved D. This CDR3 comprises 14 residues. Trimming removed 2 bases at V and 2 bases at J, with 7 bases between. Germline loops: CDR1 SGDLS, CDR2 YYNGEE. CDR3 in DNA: TGTGCCAGCAGCGTTCAGCGAAACACCGGGGAGCTGTTTTTT. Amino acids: CASSVQRNTGELFF.

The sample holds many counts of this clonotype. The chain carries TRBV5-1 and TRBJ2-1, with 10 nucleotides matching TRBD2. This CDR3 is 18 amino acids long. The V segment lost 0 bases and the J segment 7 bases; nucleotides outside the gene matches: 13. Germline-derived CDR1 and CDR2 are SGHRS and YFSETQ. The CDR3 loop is CASSLALLGAGGWNEQFF. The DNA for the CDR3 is TGCGCCAGCAGCTTGGCGCTGTTAGGAGCGGGGGGGTGGAATGAGCAGTTCTTC.

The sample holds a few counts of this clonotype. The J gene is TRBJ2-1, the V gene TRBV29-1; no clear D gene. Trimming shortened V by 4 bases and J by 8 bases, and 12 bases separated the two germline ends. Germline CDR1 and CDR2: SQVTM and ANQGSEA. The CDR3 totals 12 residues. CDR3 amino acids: CSVALLSDEQFF. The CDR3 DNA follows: TGCAGCGTTGCCCTCCTATCGGATGAGCAGTTCTTC.

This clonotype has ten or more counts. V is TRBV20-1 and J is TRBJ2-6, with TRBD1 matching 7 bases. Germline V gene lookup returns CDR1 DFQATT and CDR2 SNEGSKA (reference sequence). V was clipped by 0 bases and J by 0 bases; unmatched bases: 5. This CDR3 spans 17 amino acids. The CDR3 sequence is CSARDSWDSSGANVLTF. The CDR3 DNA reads TGCAGTGCTAGAGATTCTTGGGACAGCTCTGGGGCCAACGTCCTGACTTTC.